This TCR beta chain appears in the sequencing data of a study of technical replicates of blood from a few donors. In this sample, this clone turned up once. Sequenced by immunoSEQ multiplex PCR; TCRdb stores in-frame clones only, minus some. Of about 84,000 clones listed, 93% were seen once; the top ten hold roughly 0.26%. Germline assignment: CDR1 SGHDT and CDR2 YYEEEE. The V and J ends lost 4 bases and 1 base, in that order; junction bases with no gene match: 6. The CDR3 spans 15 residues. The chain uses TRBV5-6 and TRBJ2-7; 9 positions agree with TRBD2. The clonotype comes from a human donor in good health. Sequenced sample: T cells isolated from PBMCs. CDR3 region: CASSPGAGGSYEQYF. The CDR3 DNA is TGTGCCAGCAGCCCCGGGGCGGGGGGGTCCTACGAGCAGTACTTC.